One sample yielded the 10 T cell receptor beta chains listed below, sequenced in a study of neurological immune-mediated disorders. MiXCR, run by TCRdb on the 5' RACE reads, gives a single entry per CDR3 protein. The table has under 80,000 distinct CDR3 sequences, around an eighth seen once. Sequences were obtained from PBMCs. These receptors were obtained from a woman in her 50s in good health.

A remark on this clonotype: A much larger clone differs from this one at a single base, so this may be a read error. The chain recombines TRBV5-1 with TRBJ2-7; D possibly corresponds to TRBD1 (5 bases). There are 14 residues in the CDR3. Trimming stripped 3 bases from V and 0 bases from J, with 10 bases between. Germline V gene lookup returns CDR1 SGHRS and CDR2 YFSETQ. The CDR3 loop is CASSSVTASYEQYF. The CDR3 coding sequence is TGCGCCAGCAGCTCAGTGACAGCCTCCTACGAGCAGTACTTC. The variable domain in full, completed from reference TRBV5-1 and TRBJ2-7, reads KAGVTQTPRYLIKTRGQQVTLSCSPISGHRSVSWYQQTPGQGLQFLFEYFSETQRNKGNFPGRFSGRQFSNSRSEMNVSTLELGDSALYLCASSSVTASYEQYFGPGTRLTVT.

This clonotype showed up many times. This chain joins TRBV15 and TRBJ2-7; D uncertain. V dropped 1 base and J dropped 7 bases, with 11 bases sitting between them. CDR1 is LNHNV and CDR2 is YYDKDF in the germline V gene (reference sequence). The CDR3 covers 13 residues. For the CDR3, the DNA is TGTGCCACCAGCAGAGCCGGAGATAGGGAGCAGTACTTC. It encodes CATSRAGDREQYF.

This clonotype was counted at least ten times. This rearrangement joins TRBV3-1 to TRBJ2-1; 14 bases align to TRBD2. Germline V gene data show CDR1 as LGHDT and CDR2 as YNNKEL (reference sequence). Trimming removed 4 bases from V and 10 bases from J; junction bases left unmatched: 9. The CDR3 has 16 residues. The CDR3 is CASSRTGTSGSLEQFF. CDR3 nucleotides: TGTGCCAGCAGCCGCACCGGGACTAGCGGGAGTTTAGAGCAGTTCTTC.

This clonotype was recorded many times. The genes are TRBV3-1 and TRBJ1-1; D is possibly TRBD1 (5 bases). This CDR3 has 14 amino acids. Per germline, CDR1 LGHDT and CDR2 YNNKEL (reference sequence). The ends were cut back, 2 bases at V and 3 bases at J, with 10 bases in the middle. CDR3 residues: CASSQQGLYTEAFF. The CDR3 nucleotides are TGTGCCAGCAGCCAACAGGGTCTTTACACTGAAGCTTTCTTT.

This clonotype turned up a few times. This rearrangement joins TRBV13 to TRBJ1-5; D gene ambiguous. Germline V gives CDR1 PRHDT, CDR2 FYEKMQ (reference sequence). The CDR3 is 15 residues long. The V and J ends lost 3 bases and 2 bases respectively, with 11 bases between them. DNA of the CDR3: TGTGCCAGCAGCTTTAAGGAGGTAGGCAATCAGCCCCAGCATTTT. Encoded protein: CASSFKEVGNQPQHF. Combining the CDR3 with reference TRBV13 and TRBJ1-5 gives the whole variable domain AAGVIQSPRHLIKEKRETATLKCYPIPRHDTVYWYQQGPGQDPQFLISFYEKMQSDKGSIPDRFSAQQFSDYHSELNMSSLELGDSALYFCASSFKEVGNQPQHFGDGTRLSIL.

The sample holds many counts of this clonotype. This chain joins TRBV3-1 and TRBJ1-5; D not resolved. V lost 1 base, J lost 0 bases, and 10 bases lay in between. CDR1 is LGHDT, CDR2 YNNKEL, per germline (reference sequence). The CDR3 has 16 residues. The CDR3 reads CASSQGSPGSNQPQHF. The CDR3, as DNA: TGTGCCAGCAGCCAAGGGTCCCCGGGTAGCAATCAGCCCCAGCATTTT.

V and J are TRBV5-1 and TRBJ2-6; 10 bases are a match to TRBD1. V dropped 4 bases and J dropped 0; count of bases not matched to a gene: 4. Germline V gene data show CDR1 as SGHRS and CDR2 as YFSETQ. The CDR3 extends over 17 amino acids. The CDR3 protein is CASSQTGGASGANVLTF. In DNA, the CDR3 is TGCGCCAGCAGCCAGACAGGGGGCGCCTCTGGGGCCAACGTCCTGACTTTC.

This clonotype has a count of ten or more. The J gene is TRBJ2-3, the V gene TRBV20-1; D unclear. V lost 2 bases to trimming and J lost 5 bases, with 11 bases between them. The CDR3 contains 13 residues. Looked up from germline, CDR1 is DFQATT and CDR2 is SNEGSKA (reference sequence). The CDR3 region has the DNA TGCAGTGCTAGATATCAGTTTTTAGATACGCAGTATTTT. This encodes CSARYQFLDTQYF.

The chain combines TRBV5-1 with TRBJ2-1; TRBD2 matches 11 bases. V was clipped by 4 bases and J by 5 bases; unmatched bases: 5. The CDR3 has 15 amino acids. Per the germline V gene, CDR1 is SGHRS and CDR2 is YFSETQ. In DNA form, the CDR3 reads TGCGCCAGCAGCCCGCGACTAGCGGGGAACAATGAGCAGTTCTTC. This sequence encodes CASSPRLAGNNEQFF.

As for this clonotype: A read error may explain this, as a much larger clone is one base away. This chain links TRBV7-9 with TRBJ1-2; 7 bases line up with TRBD1. Germline CDR1 is SEHNR and CDR2 is FQNEAQ (reference sequence). J gave up 7 bases and V 3 bases, and 5 bases lay outside the gene matches. The CDR3 sequence is 13 residues long. CDR3 nucleotide sequence: TGTGCCAGCAGCTTCGACAGGGTATCTGGCTACACCTTC. Translation: CASSFDRVSGYTF.